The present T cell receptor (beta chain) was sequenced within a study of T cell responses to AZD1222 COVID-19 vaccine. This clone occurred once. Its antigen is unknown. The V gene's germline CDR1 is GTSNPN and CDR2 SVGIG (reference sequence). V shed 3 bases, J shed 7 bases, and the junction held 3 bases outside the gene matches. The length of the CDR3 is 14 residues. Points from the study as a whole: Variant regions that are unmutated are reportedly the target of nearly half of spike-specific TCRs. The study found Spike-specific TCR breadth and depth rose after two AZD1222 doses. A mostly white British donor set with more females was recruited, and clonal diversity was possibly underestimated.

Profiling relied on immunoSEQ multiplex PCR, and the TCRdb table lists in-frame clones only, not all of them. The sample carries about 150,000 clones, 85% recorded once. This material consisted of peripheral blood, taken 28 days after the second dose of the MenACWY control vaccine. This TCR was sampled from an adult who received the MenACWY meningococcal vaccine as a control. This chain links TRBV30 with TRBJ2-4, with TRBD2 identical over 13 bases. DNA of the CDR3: TGTGCCTGGAGCGGGACTAGCGGGACCAACATTCAGTACTTC. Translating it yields CAWSGTSGTNIQYF.